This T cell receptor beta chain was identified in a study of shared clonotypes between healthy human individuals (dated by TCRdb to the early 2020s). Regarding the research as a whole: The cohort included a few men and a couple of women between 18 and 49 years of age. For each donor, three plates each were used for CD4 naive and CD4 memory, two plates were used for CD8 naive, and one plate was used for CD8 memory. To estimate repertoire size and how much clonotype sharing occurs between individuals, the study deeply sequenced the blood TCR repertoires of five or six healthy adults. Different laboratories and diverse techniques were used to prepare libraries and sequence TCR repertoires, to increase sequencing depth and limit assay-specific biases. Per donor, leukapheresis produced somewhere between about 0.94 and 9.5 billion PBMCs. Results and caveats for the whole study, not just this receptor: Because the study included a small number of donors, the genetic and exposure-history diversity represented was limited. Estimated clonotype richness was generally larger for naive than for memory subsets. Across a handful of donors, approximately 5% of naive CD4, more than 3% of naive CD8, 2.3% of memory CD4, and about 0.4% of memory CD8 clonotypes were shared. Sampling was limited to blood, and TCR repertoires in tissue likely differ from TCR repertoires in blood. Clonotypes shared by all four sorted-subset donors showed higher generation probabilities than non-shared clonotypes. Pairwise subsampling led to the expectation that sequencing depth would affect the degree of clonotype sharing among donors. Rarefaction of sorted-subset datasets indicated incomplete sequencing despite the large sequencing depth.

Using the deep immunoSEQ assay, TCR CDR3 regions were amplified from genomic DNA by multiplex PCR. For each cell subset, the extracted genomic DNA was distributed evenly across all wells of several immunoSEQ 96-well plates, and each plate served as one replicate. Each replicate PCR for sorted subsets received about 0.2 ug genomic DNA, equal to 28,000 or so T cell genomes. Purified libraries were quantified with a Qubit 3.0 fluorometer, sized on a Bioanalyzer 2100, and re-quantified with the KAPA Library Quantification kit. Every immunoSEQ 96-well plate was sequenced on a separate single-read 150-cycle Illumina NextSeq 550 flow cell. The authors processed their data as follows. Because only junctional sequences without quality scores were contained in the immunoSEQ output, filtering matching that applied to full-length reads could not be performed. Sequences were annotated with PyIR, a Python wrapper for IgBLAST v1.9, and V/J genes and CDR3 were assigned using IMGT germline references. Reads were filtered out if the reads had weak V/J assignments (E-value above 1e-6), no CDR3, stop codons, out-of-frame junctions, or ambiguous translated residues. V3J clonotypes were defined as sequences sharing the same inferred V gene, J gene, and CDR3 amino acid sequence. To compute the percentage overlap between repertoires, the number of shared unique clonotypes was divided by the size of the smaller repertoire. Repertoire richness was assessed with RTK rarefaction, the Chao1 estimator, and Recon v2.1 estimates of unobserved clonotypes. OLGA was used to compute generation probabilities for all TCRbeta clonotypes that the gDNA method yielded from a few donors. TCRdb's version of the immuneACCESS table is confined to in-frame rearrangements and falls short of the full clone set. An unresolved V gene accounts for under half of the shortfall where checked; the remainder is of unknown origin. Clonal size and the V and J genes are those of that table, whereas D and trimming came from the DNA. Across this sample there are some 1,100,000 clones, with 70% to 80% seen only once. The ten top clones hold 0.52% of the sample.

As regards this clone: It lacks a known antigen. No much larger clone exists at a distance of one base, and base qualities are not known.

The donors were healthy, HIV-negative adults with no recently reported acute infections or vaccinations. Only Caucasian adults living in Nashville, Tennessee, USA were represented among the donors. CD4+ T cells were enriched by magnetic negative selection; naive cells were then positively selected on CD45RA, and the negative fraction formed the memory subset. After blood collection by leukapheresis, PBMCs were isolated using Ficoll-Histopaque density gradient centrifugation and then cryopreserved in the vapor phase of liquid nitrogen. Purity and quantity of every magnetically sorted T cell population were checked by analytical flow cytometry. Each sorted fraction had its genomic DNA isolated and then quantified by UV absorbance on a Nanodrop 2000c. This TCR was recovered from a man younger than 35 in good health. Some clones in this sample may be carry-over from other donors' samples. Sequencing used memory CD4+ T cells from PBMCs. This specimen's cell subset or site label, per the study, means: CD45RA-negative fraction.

Here is the DNA: TGTGCCAGCAGTGAATACCCCCCGGGGGGGCAGAACACTGAAGCTTTCTTT. It is translated as CASSEYPPGGQNTEAFF. Recombination joined TRBV6-1 with TRBJ1-1; the D gene is perhaps TRBD1, on 6 matching bases. V gives up 2 bases and J gives up 1 base, and the segment between their germline ends measures 17 bases. From the cysteine up to the phenylalanine, the CDR3 has a length of 17 residues. Only the CDR3 DNA stays, 51 bases, in frame from base 1. Via the germline V gene, CDR1 is MNHNS and CDR2 SASEGT.